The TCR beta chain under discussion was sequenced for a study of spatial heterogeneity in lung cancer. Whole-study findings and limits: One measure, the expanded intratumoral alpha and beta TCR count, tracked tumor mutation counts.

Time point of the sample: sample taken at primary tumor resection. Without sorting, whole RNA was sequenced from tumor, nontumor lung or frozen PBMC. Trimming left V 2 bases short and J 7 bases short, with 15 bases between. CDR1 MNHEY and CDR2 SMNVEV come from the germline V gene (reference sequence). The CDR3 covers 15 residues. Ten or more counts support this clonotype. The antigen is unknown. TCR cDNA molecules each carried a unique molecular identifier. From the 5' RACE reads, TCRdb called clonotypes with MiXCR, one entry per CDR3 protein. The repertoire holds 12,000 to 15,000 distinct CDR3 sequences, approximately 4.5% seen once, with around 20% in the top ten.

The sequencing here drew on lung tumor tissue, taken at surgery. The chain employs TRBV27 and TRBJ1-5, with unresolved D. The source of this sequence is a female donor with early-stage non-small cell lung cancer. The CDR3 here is CASSLGVGSLQPQHF. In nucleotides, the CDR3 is TGTGCCAGCAGTTTAGGGGTAGGTTCTTTGCAGCCCCAGCATTTT.